The source of this TCR beta chain is a study of control samples from healthy donors and cancer patients. TCRdb's copy holds only in-frame clones and misses some; the assay was immunoSEQ multiplex PCR. The table has around 200,000 clones, 90% to 95% seen once; the top ten hold over 1.3%. Trimming at V came to 5 bases and at J to 4 bases, leaving 5 bases not matched to a gene. CDR3 length equals 14 residues. Per germline, CDR1 MNHEY and CDR2 SVGAGI. The clonotype was recovered from a man younger than 30 in good health. Input material: blood. The rearrangement uses TRBV6-5 and TRBJ2-7; 10 bases are a match to TRBD2. The CDR3 DNA reads TGTGCCAGCAGTCCAGCGGGGGGGCGGTACGAGCAGTACTTC. Its protein product is CASSPAGGRYEQYF.